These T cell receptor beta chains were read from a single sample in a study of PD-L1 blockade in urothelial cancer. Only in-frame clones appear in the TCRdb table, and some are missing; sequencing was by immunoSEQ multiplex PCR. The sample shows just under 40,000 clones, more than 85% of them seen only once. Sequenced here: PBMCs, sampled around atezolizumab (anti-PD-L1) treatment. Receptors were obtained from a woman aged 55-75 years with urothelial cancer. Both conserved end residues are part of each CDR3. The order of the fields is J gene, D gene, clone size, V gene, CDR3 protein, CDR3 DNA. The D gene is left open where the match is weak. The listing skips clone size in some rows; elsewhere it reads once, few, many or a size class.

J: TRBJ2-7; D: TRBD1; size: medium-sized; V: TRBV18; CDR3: CASSPGTGALLEQYF; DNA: TGTGCCAGCTCACCCGGGACAGGGGCCCTCCTCGAGCAGTACTTC
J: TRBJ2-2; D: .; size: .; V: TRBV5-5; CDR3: CASSVREHTGELFF; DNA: TGTGCCAGCAGCGTTAGAGAGCACACCGGGGAGCTGTTTTTT
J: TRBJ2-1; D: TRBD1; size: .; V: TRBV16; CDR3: CASSQPDRTDEQFF; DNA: TGTGCCAGCAGCCAACCGGACAGGACCGATGAGCAGTTCTTC
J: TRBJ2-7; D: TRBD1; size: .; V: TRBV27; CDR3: CASRDIVGGGYEQYF; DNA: TGTGCCAGCAGAGACATAGTAGGGGGCGGATACGAGCAGTACTTC
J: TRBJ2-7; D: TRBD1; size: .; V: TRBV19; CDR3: CAKFNRDSEPYEQYF; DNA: TGTGCCAAATTTAACCGGGACAGCGAACCCTACGAGCAGTACTTC
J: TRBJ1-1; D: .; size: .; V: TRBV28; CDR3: CASSPRLEPAEAFF; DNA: TGTGCCAGCAGTCCCCGCCTGGAGCCGGCTGAAGCTTTCTTT
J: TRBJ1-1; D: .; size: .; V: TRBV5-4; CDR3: CASSPSGDITEAFF; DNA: TGTGCCAGCAGCCCATCTGGGGACATTACTGAAGCTTTCTTT
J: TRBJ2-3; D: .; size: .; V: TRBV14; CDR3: CASSSHQGSTQYF; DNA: TGTGCCAGCAGCTCTCATCAGGGGAGTACGCAGTATTTT
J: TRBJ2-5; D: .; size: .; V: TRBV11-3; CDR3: CASSPGSGQEGRRKTQYF; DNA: TGTGCCAGCAGCCCAGGAAGTGGTCAGGAGGGAAGGAGAAAGACCCAGTACTTC
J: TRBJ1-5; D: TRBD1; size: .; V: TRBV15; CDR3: CATSRLTGADQPQHF; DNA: TGTGCCACCAGCAGACTGACAGGGGCGGATCAGCCCCAGCATTTT
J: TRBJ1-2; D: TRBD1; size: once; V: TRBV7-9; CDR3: CASSTTGGAGYTF; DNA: TGTGCCAGCAGTACCACAGGGGGCGCCGGCTACACCTTC
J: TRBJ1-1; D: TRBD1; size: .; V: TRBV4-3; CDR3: CASSRQSQGASEAFF; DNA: TGCGCCAGCAGCCGACAATCACAGGGGGCCTCTGAAGCTTTCTTT
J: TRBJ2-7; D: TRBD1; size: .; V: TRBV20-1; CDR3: CSAGPSGTGHF; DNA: TGCAGTGCTGGGCCCTCCGGGACAGGACACTTC
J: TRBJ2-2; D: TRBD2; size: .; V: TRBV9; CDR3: CASTGTSGRATTGELFF; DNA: TGTGCCAGCACTGGGACTAGCGGGAGGGCCACCACCGGGGAGCTGTTTTTT
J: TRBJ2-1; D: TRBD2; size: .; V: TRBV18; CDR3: CASSGSSGAGSDEQFF; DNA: TGTGCCAGCTCCGGTTCTAGCGGGGCGGGAAGCGATGAGCAGTTCTTC
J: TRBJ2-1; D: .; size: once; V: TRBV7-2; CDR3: CASSLAGDNEQFF; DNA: TGTGCCAGCAGCTTAGCGGGAGACAATGAGCAGTTCTTC
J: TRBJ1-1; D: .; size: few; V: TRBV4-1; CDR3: CASSQVPLSNTEAFF; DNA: TGCGCCAGCAGCCAAGTCCCCCTGAGCAACACTGAAGCTTTCTTT
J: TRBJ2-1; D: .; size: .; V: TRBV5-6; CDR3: CASSLVEPEQFF; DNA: TGTGCCAGCAGCTTGGTGGAGCCAGAGCAGTTCTTC
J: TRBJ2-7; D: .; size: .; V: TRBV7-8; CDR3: CASSEDTKQYF; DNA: TGTGCCAGCAGCGAAGACACCAAACAGTACTTC
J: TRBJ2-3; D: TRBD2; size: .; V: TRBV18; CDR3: CASSQPAGVSDTQYF; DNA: TGTGCCAGCTCTCAACCGGCGGGAGTATCAGATACGCAGTATTTT
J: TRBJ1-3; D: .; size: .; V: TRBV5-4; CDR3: CASSHSPGKGNTIYF; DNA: TGTGCCAGCAGTCATTCGCCAGGGAAAGGAAACACCATATATTTT
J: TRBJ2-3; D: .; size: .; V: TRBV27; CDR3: CASSLSMRGRTDTQYF; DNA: TGTGCCAGCAGTTTATCGATGCGGGGCCGCACAGATACGCAGTATTTT
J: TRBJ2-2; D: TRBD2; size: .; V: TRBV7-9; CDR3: CASSLSGRSTGELFF; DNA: TGTGCCAGCAGCTTAAGCGGGAGGAGTACCGGGGAGCTGTTTTTT